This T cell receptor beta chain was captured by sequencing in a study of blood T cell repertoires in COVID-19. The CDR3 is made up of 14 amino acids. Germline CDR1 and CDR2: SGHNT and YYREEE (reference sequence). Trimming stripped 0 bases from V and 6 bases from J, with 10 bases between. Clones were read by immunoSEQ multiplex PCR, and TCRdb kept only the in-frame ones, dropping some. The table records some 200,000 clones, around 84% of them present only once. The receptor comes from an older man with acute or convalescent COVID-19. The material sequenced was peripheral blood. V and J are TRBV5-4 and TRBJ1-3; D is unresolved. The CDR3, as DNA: TGTGCCAGCAGCTTGGGTCAGAGACAAAACACCATATATTTT. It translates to CASSLGQRQNTIYF. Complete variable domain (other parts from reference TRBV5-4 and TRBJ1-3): ETGVTQSPTHLIKTRGQQVTLRCSSQSGHNTVSWYQQALGQGPQFIFQYYREEENGRGNFPPRFSGLQFPNYSSELNVNALELDDSALYLCASSLGQRQNTIYFGEGSWLTVV.